This passage covers 17 T cell receptor beta chains from one sample sequenced in a study of T cell repertoires in cytomegalovirus infection (dated by TCRdb to the late 2010s). The sequencer listed for this sample is Illumina HiSeq 1500. TCRdb reworked the public reads: Q25 trimming with fastp, MiXCR clone assembly, productive beta chains retained. CDR3 protein sequences are deduplicated, and each keeps its most common genes and DNA. This sample holds about 740,000 distinct CDR3 sequences; 35% were observed only once. Of the sample, 2.5% to 3% is held by the ten largest clones. The sequencing input was PBMCs. The receptor source for this set is a human donor in good health (CMV status not recorded). Some clones in this sample may be carry-over from other donors' samples.

This clonotype was observed a few times. V usage is TRBV5-5 and J usage is TRBJ2-3; tentatively, D is TRBD2 (6 bases). The CDR3 sequence is 15 residues long. Germline V CDR1 and CDR2: SGHKS, YYEKEE (reference sequence). V lost 2 bases and J lost 4, with 14 bases in between. CDR3 sequence: CASSFRGLESDTQYF. The CDR3 region has the DNA TGTGCCAGCAGCTTTCGGGGACTTGAGTCAGATACGCAGTATTTT.

The sample holds a few counts of this clonotype. The chain has TRBV10-2 and TRBJ1-5, with 7 bases fitting TRBD1. There are 15 residues in the CDR3. V shed 3 bases and J 7 bases; nucleotides not matched to a gene: 9. CDR1 and CDR2 from the germline V gene are WSHSY and SAAADI. The CDR3 DNA follows: TGCGCCAGCAGTGACAGACAGGGTGTTGGACAGCCCCAGCATTTT. Its protein product is CASSDRQGVGQPQHF.

This clonotype was picked up a small number of times. The chain combines TRBV28 with TRBJ1-2, with no clear D. The CDR3 has 15 amino acids. V dropped 3 bases and J dropped 2 bases, with 13 bases sitting between them. The germline gives CDR1 MDHEN, CDR2 SYDVKM. The CDR3 loop reads CASSLYIPGNYGYTF. The CDR3 region has the DNA TGTGCCAGCAGTTTGTATATCCCGGGGAACTATGGCTACACCTTC.

Regarding this clonotype: An end of the junction does not agree with germline; a read error may underlie this. The chain has TRBV12-3 or TRBV12-4 and TRBJ1-6; 7 bases match TRBD1. The CDR3 covers 15 residues. The CDR3 loop reads CASSRQGMGNSSLHF. The CDR3 nucleotides read TGTGCCAGCAGTCGACAGGGCATGGGTAATTCATCCCTCCACTTT.

The J gene is TRBJ1-2, the V gene TRBV5-1; D unresolved. Per the germline V gene, CDR1 is SGHRS and CDR2 is YFSETQ. The CDR3 is made up of 13 amino acids. V was shortened by 2 bases and J by 0 bases, with 5 bases between the two germline ends. This CDR3 is CASSFQANYGYTF. CDR3 in DNA: TGCGCCAGCAGCTTCCAAGCTAACTATGGCTACACCTTC.

This clonotype was seen a few times. The chain is built from TRBV7-6 and TRBJ1-5, with no clear D. Trimming took off 1 base at V and 10 bases at J, with 8 bases between the two ends. Germline CDR1 reads SGHVS; CDR2 reads FNYEAQ. The CDR3 length is 12 residues. The CDR3, as DNA: TGTGCCAGCAGCTTAGGGGCAGCCCCCCAGCATTTT. Protein product: CASSLGAAPQHF.

The V call is TRBV28, the J call TRBJ1-2; D remains unclear. Germline V gene sequence: CDR1 MDHEN, CDR2 SYDVKM. Trimming cost V 6 bases and J 1 base, with 15 bases left between them. This CDR3 has 15 amino acids. The DNA of the CDR3 is TGTGCCAGCAGACTCATTAAGTACCTTAACTATGGCTACACCTTC. Translating gives CASRLIKYLNYGYTF.

The CDR3 sequence: CASSLIGGIPEAFF. In DNA, the CDR3 is TGTGCCAGCAGTTTAATCGGGGGAATCCCTGAAGCTTTCTTT. This chain joins TRBV27 and TRBJ1-1; a possible D gene is TRBD1 (5 bases). Trimming took off 2 bases at V and 6 bases at J, with 13 bases between the two ends. Germline V gene lookup returns CDR1 MNHEY and CDR2 SMNVEV (reference sequence). CDR3 size: 14 residues.

This clonotype was recorded at least ten times. The rearrangement uses TRBV7-2 and TRBJ2-3; D remains unclear. CDR1 is SGHTA, CDR2 FQGNSA, per germline. V lost 3 bases and J lost 2, with 9 bases in between. CDR3 length equals 14 residues. For the CDR3, the DNA is TGTGCCAGCAGCTTGAAGGGAAACACAGATACGCAGTATTTT. This encodes CASSLKGNTDTQYF. The entire variable domain, with the rest obtained from reference TRBV7-2 and TRBJ2-3, is as follows: GAGVSQSPSNKVTEKGKDVELRCDPISGHTALYWYRQSLGQGLEFLIYFQGNSAPDKSGLPSDRFSAERTGGSVSTLTIQRTQQEDSAVYLCASSLKGNTDTQYFGPGTRLTVL.

This chain connects TRBV20-1 to TRBJ1-5; perhaps TRBD1 as D (6 bases). Germline CDR1 reads DFQATT; CDR2 reads SNEGSKA (reference sequence). V was pared by 3 bases and J by 1 base, with 13 bases between. This CDR3 has 15 residues. CDR3 DNA sequence: TGCAGTGCTAGTTCGGGGGCCCACAGCAATCAGCCCCAGCATTTT. Translated, it gives CSASSGAHSNQPQHF.

With respect to this clonotype: At one end the junction does not follow the germline gene, possibly because of a read error. The chain is built from TRBV5-3 and TRBJ2-7; D ambiguous. TRBV5-3 is known as an ORF, though its function is uncertain. This CDR3 region has 14 residues. The CDR3 DNA sequence: TGTGCCAGCAGCTTTGGGCTAGACCACTACGAGCAGTACTTC. Translation: CASSFGLDHYEQYF.

This clonotype has more than one count but fewer than ten. This chain links TRBV27 with TRBJ2-7; D gene ambiguous. V was clipped by 5 bases and J by 5 bases, with 16 bases between them. The germline CDR1 and CDR2 sequences are MNHEY and SMNVEV (reference sequence). The CDR3 covers 14 residues. DNA for the CDR3: TGTGCCAGCAGTCCGTCCGGGCCGCAACACGAGCAGTACTTC. It yields the protein CASSPSGPQHEQYF.

This clonotype was seen a handful of times. This chain connects TRBV11-1 to TRBJ2-7; TRBD1 matches 9 bases. The V gene end was trimmed by 5 bases and the J gene end by 7 bases; junction bases not matched to a gene: 12. The CDR3 has 15 residues. CDR1 SGHAT and CDR2 FQDESV come from the germline V gene (reference sequence). The CDR3 DNA reads as TGTGCCAGCAGCCCCCGAGGGACAGGGTCCAGTGAGCAGTACTTC. This encodes CASSPRGTGSSEQYF.

This clonotype was seen repeatedly, ten times or more. The chain employs TRBV7-6 and TRBJ2-1, with 12 bases aligning to TRBD2. Germline lookup yields CDR1 SGHVS and CDR2 FNYEAQ. CDR3 length: 15 residues. The V gene end was trimmed by 5 bases and the J gene end by 9 bases; junction bases not matched to a gene: 8. The CDR3 sequence: CASSLRLAGDVEQFF. The CDR3 DNA is TGTGCCAGCAGCCTCCGACTAGCGGGAGATGTTGAGCAGTTCTTC.

The chain joins TRBV5-1 to TRBJ2-2; D possibly corresponds to TRBD1 (7 bases). Germline CDR1 reads SGHRS; CDR2 reads YFSETQ. This CDR3 contains 13 residues. V dropped 9 bases and J dropped 5 bases, with 14 bases sitting between them. Here the CDR3 DNA reads TGCGCCACCTCGGCAGGGGGGACCGGGGAGCTGTTTTTT. Protein product: CATSAGGTGELFF.

As concerns this clonotype: This may be a read error: a much more frequent sequence differs by one nucleotide. The conserved final phenylalanine or tryptophan is absent from the CDR3, which likely points to a read error. The chain uses TRBV9 and TRBJ2-7; possibly TRBD1 for D (5 bases). The CDR3 is 15 amino acids. V was cut by 3 bases and J by 1 base, with 14 bases left in between. Germline-derived CDR1 and CDR2 are SGDLS and YYNGEE. CDR3 loop: CASSESARGSYEQYL. CDR3 sequence (DNA): TGTGCCAGCAGCGAGAGTGCAAGGGGATCCTACGAGCAGTACTTA.

In its sample, this clonotype was seen a few times. Here the CDR3 DNA reads TGTGCCAGCAGACTCGAGACAGGGAGGAACACTGAAGCTTTCTTT. As protein: CASRLETGRNTEAFF. The V call is TRBV11-2, the J call TRBJ1-1; 7 nucleotides match TRBD1. The CDR3 loop spans 15 amino acids. Trimming removed 6 bases from V and 1 base from J; junction bases left unmatched: 8. CDR1 is SGHAT and CDR2 is FQNNGV in the germline V gene.